Presented here are 23 T cell receptor beta chains from one specimen sequenced in a study of cytomegalovirus exposure and HLA in healthy donors. The PCR employed 60 Vbeta primers together with 13 Jbeta primers. Clones were sequenced by immunoSEQ multiplex PCR, and TCRdb holds only the in-frame ones, with some missing. The table lists 250,000 to 350,000 clones, about 80% of them singletons. Sequenced material: PBMCs. The receptor set was obtained from a girl between 2 and 10 years old in good health and CMV-seronegative.

This clone was seen a few times. The genes are TRBV11-2 and TRBJ2-5, with 13 bases that match TRBD2. The CDR3 loop spans 16 amino acids. J lost 4 bases, V lost 3 bases, and 5 bases had no gene match. Germline loops: CDR1 SGHAT, CDR2 FQNNGV. Here the CDR3 reads CASSFQTSGRRETQYF. Written as DNA, the CDR3 is TGTGCCAGCAGCTTCCAGACTAGCGGGAGGCGAGAGACCCAGTACTTC. The complete variable domain, with remaining parts taken from reference TRBV11-2 and TRBJ2-5, reads EAGVAQSPRYKIIEKRQSVAFWCNPISGHATLYWYQQILGQGPKLLIQFQNNGVVDDSQLPKDRFSAERLKGVDSTLKIQPAKLEDSAVYLCASSFQTSGRRETQYFGPGTRLLVL.

The table lists this clone with a few counts. The chain combines TRBV27 with TRBJ2-3; TRBD2 agrees at 10 bases. Germline CDR1 is MNHEY and CDR2 is SMNVEV (reference sequence). The CDR3 covers 17 residues. The V and J ends lost 6 bases and 6 bases, in that order; junction bases with no gene match: 15. The CDR3 DNA follows: TGTGCCAGCAGCAGACAAAATCTAGCGGGAGAGAAGGATACGCAGTATTTT. Translating gives CASSRQNLAGEKDTQYF.

J is TRBJ2-1 and V is TRBV29-1; TRBD2 matches 7 bases. CDR3 size: 13 residues. With 7 bases clipped from V and 5 bases from J, the junction kept 8 bases outside the gene matches. Germline V CDR1 and CDR2: SQVTM, ANQGSEA. The CDR3 loop reads CSDTSGTHNEQFF. For the CDR3, the DNA is TGCAGCGATACCAGCGGGACCCACAATGAGCAGTTCTTC.

This clone was counted only a few times. The chain recombines TRBV7-9 with TRBJ2-6; D gene ambiguous. Germline V gene lookup returns CDR1 SEHNR and CDR2 FQNEAQ (reference sequence). V gave up 4 bases and J gave up 0 bases, with 10 bases separating them. The CDR3 sequence is 16 residues long. In DNA, the CDR3 is TGTGCCAGCAGCTCACATCTCCGCTCTGGGGCCAACGTCCTGACTTTC. Amino acids: CASSSHLRSGANVLTF.

The rearrangement joins TRBV9 to TRBJ2-2, with D perhaps TRBD2 (7 bases). The CDR3 runs 15 residues. CDR1 and CDR2 (germline): SGDLS, YYNGEE. V was trimmed by 9 bases and J by 0 bases, leaving 15 bases between them. DNA for the CDR3: TGTGCCATCGAGAGGGGGGGCTCGAACACCGGGGAGCTGTTTTTT. It codes for CAIERGGSNTGELFF.

The rearrangement links TRBV14 to TRBJ2-1; TRBD2 agrees at 9 bases. The CDR3 has 19 amino acids. V lost 0 bases, J lost 5 bases, and 14 bases stayed unmatched. Germline V CDR1 and CDR2: SGHDN, FVKESK. This chain's CDR3 is CASSQDPWFGTSLNNEQFF. DNA of the CDR3: TGTGCCAGCAGCCAAGATCCATGGTTTGGGACTAGCCTGAACAATGAGCAGTTCTTC. The full variable domain, its missing parts supplied by reference TRBV14 and TRBJ2-1, is EAGVTQFPSHSVIEKGQTVTLRCDPISGHDNLYWYRRVMGKEIKFLLHFVKESKQDESGMPNNRFLAERTGGTYSTLKVQPAELEDSGVYFCASSQDPWFGTSLNNEQFFGPGTRLTVL.

This chain joins TRBV4-2 and TRBJ2-5, with TRBD2 matching over 9 bases. Unmatched junction bases numbered 8, after V lost 1 base and J lost 5 bases. This CDR3 comprises 16 residues. The germline V gene has CDR1 LGHNA and CDR2 YNFKEQ. The CDR3 DNA reads as TGTGCCAGCAGCCAAGGGGAAGCGGGGGGAGGGGAGACCCAGTACTTC. Translated: CASSQGEAGGGETQYF.

The CDR3, as DNA: TGTGCCAGCAGCCGGGAGTGGACAGGACACAATGAGCAGTTCTTC. Residues: CASSREWTGHNEQFF. The chain carries TRBV5-4 and TRBJ2-1, with D possibly matching TRBD1 (7 bases). The CDR3 runs to 15 residues. Germline V CDR1 and CDR2: SGHNT, YYREEE (reference sequence). Between the trimmed V and J ends, which lost 4 bases and 5 bases, there was a span of 16 bases.

V usage is TRBV9 and J usage is TRBJ1-5, with unresolved D. Trimming took 0 bases from V and 3 from J, leaving 13 bases between them. This CDR3 contains 16 residues. Looked up from germline, CDR1 is SGDLS and CDR2 is YYNGEE. CDR3 sequence (DNA): TGTGCCAGCAGCGTAGGCGGAAAATGGGTCAATCAGCCCCAGCATTTT. Translation gives CASSVGGKWVNQPQHF.

This rearrangement joins TRBV27 to TRBJ2-2; 8 positions match TRBD2. Unmatched junction bases numbered 10, after V lost 6 bases and J lost 7 bases. CDR1 and CDR2 from the germline V gene are MNHEY and SMNVEV (reference sequence). The CDR3 has 15 residues. The CDR3, as DNA: TGTGCCAGCAGACCGGGGGGGCCGCTTTACGGGGAGCTGTTTTTT. Its protein is CASRPGGPLYGELFF.

This chain links TRBV5-1 with TRBJ1-1; no clear D gene. Trimming shortened V by 7 bases and J by 1 base, and 5 bases separated the two germline ends. Germline V gives CDR1 SGHRS, CDR2 YFSETQ. The CDR3 is made up of 11 amino acids. The CDR3 loop reads CASRGNTEAFF. The CDR3 nucleotides read TGCGCCAGCCGGGGGAACACTGAAGCTTTCTTT. Full variable domain (rest looked up from reference TRBV5-1 and TRBJ1-1): KAGVTQTPRYLIKTRGQQVTLSCSPISGHRSVSWYQQTPGQGLQFLFEYFSETQRNKGNFPGRFSGRQFSNSRSEMNVSTLELGDSALYLCASRGNTEAFFGQGTRLTVV.

V usage is TRBV6-5 and J usage is TRBJ2-1; D might be TRBD2 (6 bases). CDR1 and CDR2 from the germline V gene are MNHEY and SVGAGI. The CDR3 has 15 residues. V was clipped by 4 bases and J by 4 bases, with 14 bases between them. The CDR3: CASSSAGGPYNEQFF. The DNA for the CDR3 is TGTGCCAGCAGTTCAGCCGGAGGGCCGTACAATGAGCAGTTCTTC.

V usage is TRBV5-6 and J usage is TRBJ2-7; TRBD2 matches 11 bases. After removal of 6 bases from V and 0 bases from J, the junction contained 8 bases not matched to a gene. CDR3 length: 16 amino acids. CDR1 SGHDT and CDR2 YYEEEE come from the germline V gene. CDR3 residues: CASTKLAGVTSYEQYF. In nucleotides, the CDR3 is TGTGCCAGCACCAAACTAGCGGGGGTCACCTCCTACGAGCAGTACTTC.

This chain links TRBV14 with TRBJ2-1; 7 nucleotides agree with TRBD2. The CDR3 is 14 residues long. Germline-derived CDR1 and CDR2 are SGHDN and FVKESK. With V trimmed by 0 bases and J by 6 bases, 2 bases remained unmatched. The CDR3 DNA reads as TGTGCCAGCAGCCAAGATTGGGGGGGCAATGAGCAGTTCTTC. It specifies CASSQDWGGNEQFF.

V and J are TRBV9 and TRBJ2-1; D is perhaps TRBD2 (5 bases). CDR3 length equals 15 residues. The germline V gene has CDR1 SGDLS and CDR2 YYNGEE. The V and J ends lost 4 bases and 3 bases respectively, with 14 bases between them. CDR3 DNA sequence: TGTGCCAGCAGCAGAAAGGGAGACCTCTACAATGAGCAGTTCTTC. Its translation: CASSRKGDLYNEQFF.

For the CDR3, the DNA is TGTGCCAGCAGCTTCCCGAGGGGTACCGGGACTAGCTATGAGCAGTTCTTC. This gives the protein CASSFPRGTGTSYEQFF. This sequence joins TRBV7-6 and TRBJ2-1, with TRBD2 matching over 9 bases. CDR3 size: 17 residues. V was clipped by 3 bases and J by 8 bases; unmatched bases: 14. Germline V gene data show CDR1 as SGHVS and CDR2 as FNYEAQ.

The J gene is TRBJ2-1, the V gene TRBV28, with TRBD1 matching over 7 bases. J gave up 12 bases and V 7 bases, and 24 bases lay outside the gene matches. The germline V gene encodes CDR1 MDHEN and CDR2 SYDVKM. The CDR3 has 17 amino acids. This chain's CDR3 is CASIPTLQGTPTGRQFF. CDR3 coding DNA: TGTGCCAGCATCCCCACCCTACAGGGGACACCGACAGGGAGGCAGTTCTTC.

A few counts support this clone. The V call is TRBV2, the J call TRBJ1-2; 9 positions match TRBD1. The junction had 8 bases not matched to a gene; V was cut back by 7 bases and J by 8 bases. The germline CDR1 and CDR2 sequences are SNHLY and FYNNEI. This CDR3 has 13 residues. DNA of the CDR3: TGTGCCAGCATGCAGACAGGGGGTCGGGGCTACACCTTC. As protein: CASMQTGGRGYTF.

The rearrangement uses TRBV28 and TRBJ1-5; no clear D. Trimming left V 5 bases short and J 7 bases short, with 15 bases between. The CDR3 totals 14 residues. Looked up from germline, CDR1 is MDHEN and CDR2 is SYDVKM. CDR3 sequence reads: CASSTPNTPQPQHF. CDR3 DNA sequence: TGTGCCAGCAGTACACCAAATACCCCCCAGCCCCAGCATTTT.

Here the CDR3 DNA reads TGTGCCTGGGGGGAACAGGGGGCGGGGGAGCAGTACTTC. Protein: CAWGEQGAGEQYF. This chain connects TRBV30 to TRBJ2-7; 9 nucleotides align to TRBD1. Germline V gene lookup returns CDR1 GTSNPN and CDR2 SVGIG (reference sequence). V lost 5 bases, J lost 7 bases, and 9 bases stayed unmatched. The CDR3 runs to 13 residues. Full variable domain (missing parts from reference TRBV30 and TRBJ2-7): SQTIHQWPATLVQPVGSPLSLECTVEGTSNPNLYWYRQAAGRGLQLLFYSVGIGQISSEVPQNLSASRPQDRQFILSSKKLLLSDSGFYLCAWGEQGAGEQYFGPGTRLTVT.

This clone was found once. V gene TRBV19 combines with J gene TRBJ2-5, with D hard to call. Germline lookup yields CDR1 LNHDA and CDR2 SQIVND (reference sequence). With 4 bases removed from V and 7 bases from J, the gap between germline ends came to 16 bases. The CDR3 runs 14 residues. The CDR3 coding sequence is TGTGCCAGTAGTAACATCCCTCGGTCGGGGACCCAGTACTTC. It specifies CASSNIPRSGTQYF.

The V and J genes are TRBV7-9 and TRBJ2-5; 12 positions agree with TRBD2. Germline V gives CDR1 SEHNR, CDR2 FQNEAQ (reference sequence). The CDR3 sequence is 16 residues long. J was trimmed by 3 bases and V by 4 bases; bases with no gene match: 6. CDR3 DNA: TGTGCCAGCAGCTCGCTCCGGACTAGCGGGAAAGAGACCCAGTACTTC. Amino acid sequence: CASSSLRTSGKETQYF.

The J gene is TRBJ1-1, the V gene TRBV28, with D possibly being TRBD1 (6 bases). Germline loops: CDR1 MDHEN, CDR2 SYDVKM. Trimming removed 2 bases at V and 3 bases at J, with 16 bases between. The CDR3 extends over 16 amino acids. The CDR3 region is CASSLVGGGRDTEAFF. The CDR3 nucleotides read TGTGCCAGCAGTTTAGTTGGCGGGGGCCGGGACACTGAAGCTTTCTTT. The full variable domain, with the rest looked up from reference TRBV28 and TRBJ1-1, is DVKVTQSSRYLVKRTGEKVFLECVQDMDHENMFWYRQDPGLGLRLIYFSYDVKMKEKGDIPEGYSVSREKKERFSLILESASTNQTSMYLCASSLVGGGRDTEAFFGQGTRLTVV.